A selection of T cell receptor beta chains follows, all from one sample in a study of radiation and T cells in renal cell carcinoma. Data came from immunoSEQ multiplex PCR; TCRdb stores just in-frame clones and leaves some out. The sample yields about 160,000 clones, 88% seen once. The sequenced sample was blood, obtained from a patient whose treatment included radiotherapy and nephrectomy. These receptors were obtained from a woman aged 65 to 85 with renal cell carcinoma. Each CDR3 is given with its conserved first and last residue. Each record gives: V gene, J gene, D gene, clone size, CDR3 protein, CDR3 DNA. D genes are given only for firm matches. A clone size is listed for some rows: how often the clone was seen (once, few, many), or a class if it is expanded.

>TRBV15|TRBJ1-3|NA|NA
CATSRDPGFRHSGNTIYF
TGTGCCACCAGCAGAGACCCCGGGTTCAGGCACTCTGGAAACACCATATATTTT
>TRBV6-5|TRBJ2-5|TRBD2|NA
CASSYFSGGAGETQYF
TGTGCCAGCAGTTACTTTAGCGGGGGGGCAGGAGAGACCCAGTACTTC
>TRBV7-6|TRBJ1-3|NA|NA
CASSLAQRGATGNTIYF
TGTGCCAGCAGCTTAGCCCAGCGGGGGGCCACTGGAAACACCATATATTTT
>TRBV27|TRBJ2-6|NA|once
CASSLEHRAGANVLTF
TGTGCCAGCAGTTTAGAGCACAGGGCTGGGGCCAACGTCCTGACTTTC
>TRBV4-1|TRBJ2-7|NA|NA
CASSQEVAGLPYEQYF
TGCGCCAGCAGCCAAGAAGTGGCGGGTCTCCCCTACGAGCAGTACTTC
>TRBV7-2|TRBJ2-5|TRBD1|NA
CASSSTGGWKETQYF
TGTGCCAGCAGCTCCACAGGGGGTTGGAAAGAGACCCAGTACTTC
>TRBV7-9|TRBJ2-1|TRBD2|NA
CASSSLGLAGVHNEQFF
TGTGCCAGCAGCTCCCTCGGACTAGCGGGGGTACACAATGAGCAGTTCTTC
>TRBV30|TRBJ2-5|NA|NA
CAWSYFGGTQETQYF
TGTGCCTGGAGTTACTTCGGCGGTACACAAGAGACCCAGTACTTC
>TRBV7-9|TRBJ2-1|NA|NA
CASSPGSEGGEQFF
TGTGCCAGCAGTCCTGGTTCGGAGGGGGGTGAGCAGTTCTTC
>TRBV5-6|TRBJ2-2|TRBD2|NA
CASSWSAVAGVNTGELFF
TGTGCCAGCAGCTGGTCGGCGGTAGCGGGGGTTAACACCGGGGAGCTGTTTTTT
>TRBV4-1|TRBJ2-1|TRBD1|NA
CASSQVADRAESYNEQFF
TGCGCCAGCAGCCAAGTGGCGGACAGGGCAGAATCCTACAATGAGCAGTTCTTC
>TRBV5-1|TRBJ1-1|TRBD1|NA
CASSLETGTGPAAAFF
TGCGCCAGCAGCCTGGAAACCGGGACAGGGCCAGCAGCAGCTTTCTTT
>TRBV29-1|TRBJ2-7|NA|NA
CSIWAGSYEQYF
TGCAGCATTTGGGCCGGGAGCTACGAGCAGTACTTC
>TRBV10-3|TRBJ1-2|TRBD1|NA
CASGTGVGRAGYTF
TGTGCCTCTGGGACAGGGGTCGGCCGCGCTGGCTACACCTTC
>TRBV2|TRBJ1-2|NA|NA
CASSGWADYGYTF
TGTGCCAGCAGTGGGTGGGCAGACTATGGCTACACCTTC
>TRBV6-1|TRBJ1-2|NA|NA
CASRMGPNYGYTF
TGTGCCAGCCGAATGGGGCCTAACTATGGCTACACCTTC
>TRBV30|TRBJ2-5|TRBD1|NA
CAWGGQGLGETQYF
TGTGCCTGGGGGGGACAGGGCTTGGGAGAGACCCAGTACTTC
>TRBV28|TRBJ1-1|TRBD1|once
CASRPSGQGRNTEAFF
TGTGCCAGCAGGCCTTCGGGACAGGGTAGGAACACTGAAGCTTTCTTT
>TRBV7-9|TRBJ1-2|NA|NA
CASSSPGRSLYGYTF
TGTGCCAGCAGCTCCCCGGGCCGATCACTCTATGGCTACACCTTC
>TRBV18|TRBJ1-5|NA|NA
CASSPRGRDNQPQHF
TGTGCCAGCTCACCAAGAGGACGGGACAATCAGCCCCAGCATTTT
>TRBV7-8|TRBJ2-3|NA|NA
CASSLRPAGMADTQYF
TGTGCCAGCAGCTTAAGGCCGGCGGGGATGGCAGATACGCAGTATTTT
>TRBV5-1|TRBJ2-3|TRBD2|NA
CASRFSGGATDTQYF
TGCGCCAGCAGATTTAGCGGGGGGGCCACAGATACGCAGTATTTT
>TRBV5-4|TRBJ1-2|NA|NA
CASSLPGGGYGYTF
TGTGCCAGCAGCTTGCCCGGAGGGGGCTATGGCTACACCTTC
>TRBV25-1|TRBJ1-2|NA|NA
CASSGPRGYGYTF
TGTGCCAGCAGTGGGCCCAGGGGCTATGGCTACACCTTC